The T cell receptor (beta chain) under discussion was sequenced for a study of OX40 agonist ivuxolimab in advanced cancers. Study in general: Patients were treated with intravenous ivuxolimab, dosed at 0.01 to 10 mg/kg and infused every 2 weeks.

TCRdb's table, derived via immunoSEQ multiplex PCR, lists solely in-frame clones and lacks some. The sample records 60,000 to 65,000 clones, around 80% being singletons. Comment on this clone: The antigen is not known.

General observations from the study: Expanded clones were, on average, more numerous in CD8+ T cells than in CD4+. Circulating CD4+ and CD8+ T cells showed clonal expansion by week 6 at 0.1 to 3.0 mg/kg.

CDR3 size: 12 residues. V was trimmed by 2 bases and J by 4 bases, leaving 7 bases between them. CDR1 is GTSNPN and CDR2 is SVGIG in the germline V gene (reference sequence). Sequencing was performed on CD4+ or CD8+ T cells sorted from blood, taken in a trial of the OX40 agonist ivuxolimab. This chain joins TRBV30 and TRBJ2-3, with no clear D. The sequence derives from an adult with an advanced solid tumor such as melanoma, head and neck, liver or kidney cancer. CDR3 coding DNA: TGTGCCTGGAGTTCGGGCGCAGATACGCAGTATTTT. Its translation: CAWSSGADTQYF.